Sequencing of this T cell receptor (beta chain) was carried out in a study of control samples from healthy donors and cancer patients. Sequencing used immunoSEQ multiplex PCR; TCRdb keeps in-frame clones, though not all of them. The sample has tens of thousands of clones; roughly 80% are singletons. This clone has only a few counts. Germline lookup yields CDR1 MDHEN and CDR2 SYDVKM. CDR3 length: 13 amino acids. V lost 8 bases and J 7 bases, leaving 12 bases between the germline ends. Sequences were obtained from blood. The chain carries TRBV28 and TRBJ1-6; weak D call: TRBD1 (5 bases). The clonotype comes from a man between 65 and 85 years old in good health. CDR3 DNA: TGTGCCAGCGTCCGGGACGAAAATTCACCCCTCCACTTT. Amino acids: CASVRDENSPLHF.